This TCR beta chain was recorded in a study of T cells in Graves' hyperthyroidism and ophthalmopathy. Per germline, CDR1 SGHTA and CDR2 FQGNSA. With 6 bases removed from V and 9 bases from J, the gap between germline ends came to 12 bases. This CDR3 region has 13 residues. Details on this clonotype: It may be a read error: a sequence one base away is much more abundant.

TCR beta CDR3 sequences were amplified from RNA transcripts. HTBI primers were employed in a first-round RT-PCR of the TCR CDR3. TCRdb used MiXCR to reprocess the multiplex PCR reads, holding one entry per CDR3 protein. The repertoire holds around 600,000 distinct CDR3 sequences, with less than 45% as singletons. Sequenced: peripheral blood or thyroid tissue (not recorded which). The chain is built from TRBV7-2 and TRBJ1-6, with D perhaps matching TRBD1 (5 bases). This TCR was sampled from an adult man with Graves' disease, either hyperthyroidism or ophthalmopathy (not recorded which). The CDR3 protein is CASRLGGASPLHF. In DNA form, the CDR3 reads TGTGCCAGCAGGTTGGGCGGGGCTTCACCCCTCCACTTT.